This entry lists 2 T cell receptor beta chains sequenced from one sample in a study of OX40 agonist ivuxolimab in advanced cancers. Libraries were prepared by immunoSEQ multiplex PCR; TCRdb keeps only in-frame clonotypes and omits some of them. The top ten clones hold approximately 0.26% of a sample with tens of thousands of clones, 88% of them seen once. The source was CD4+ or CD8+ T cells sorted from blood, collected in a trial of the OX40 agonist ivuxolimab. Receptor source: an adult with an advanced solid tumor such as melanoma, head and neck, liver or kidney cancer.

The chain is built from TRBV27 and TRBJ1-3, with 9 bases fitting TRBD1. Germline V gives CDR1 MNHEY, CDR2 SMNVEV (reference sequence). CDR3 length: 16 amino acids. The V gene end was trimmed by 6 bases and the J gene end by 2 bases; junction bases not matched to a gene: 8. CDR3 sequence reads: CASRHHGTGTGNTIYF. CDR3 nucleotides: TGTGCCAGCAGACACCACGGGACAGGGACTGGAAACACCATATATTTT.

This chain connects TRBV6-1 to TRBJ1-1; D gene ambiguous. Germline lookup yields CDR1 MNHNS and CDR2 SASEGT. The CDR3 is made up of 14 amino acids. Trimming pared 5 bases from V and 4 bases from J, leaving 14 bases between. The CDR3 nucleotides read TGTGCCAGCAGTCTTCAGTATCGTGGCACTGAAGCTTTCTTT. It encodes CASSLQYRGTEAFF.